The rows below give T cell receptor beta chains drawn from one sample of a study of blood T cell repertoires in COVID-19. TCRdb's table, derived via immunoSEQ multiplex PCR, lists solely in-frame clones and lacks some. The sample shows about 260,000 clones, over 70% of them seen only once. Sequences were obtained from peripheral blood. The receptor source for this set is a middle-aged woman who had recovered from COVID-19. CDR3s include the opening cysteine and the closing phenylalanine or tryptophan. D genes are given only for firm matches. Rows may omit the clone size; those that give it use once, few, many or a size class.

V gene,D gene,clone size,J gene,CDR3 protein,CDR3 DNA
TRBV5-1,NA,NA,TRBJ1-1,CASSLVRDRNEWGNTEAFF,TGCGCCAGCAGCTTGGTTCGAGACAGAAACGAGTGGGGGAACACTGAAGCTTTCTTT
TRBV2,TRBD2,NA,TRBJ2-7,CASSSGLAREQYF,TGTGCCAGCTCTTCTGGACTAGCGAGGGAGCAGTACTTC
TRBV7-3,NA,NA,TRBJ2-6,CASSFQGRGSGANVLTF,TGTGCCAGCAGCTTTCAGGGCAGGGGCTCTGGGGCCAACGTCCTGACTTTC
TRBV6-2/TRBV6-3,TRBD1,NA,TRBJ2-2,CASSYRGLAVSPGELFF,TGTGCCAGCAGTTACAGGGGGCTAGCCGTTTCGCCCGGGGAGCTGTTTTTT
TRBV2,NA,once,TRBJ1-1,CASTKKKEIEAFF,TGTGCCAGCACCAAAAAGAAGGAGATTGAAGCTTTCTTT
TRBV10-3,TRBD2,NA,TRBJ2-5,CAISAGTSGGAGETQYF,TGTGCCATCAGTGCCGGGACTAGCGGGGGGGCTGGGGAGACCCAGTACTTC
TRBV12-5,NA,NA,TRBJ1-3,CASGLVQYRSSGNTIYF,TGTGCTAGTGGTTTGGTACAGTACCGGTCCTCTGGAAACACCATATATTTT
TRBV6-6,NA,NA,TRBJ1-4,CASSLVADEKLFF,TGTGCCAGCAGTTTGGTGGCAGATGAAAAACTGTTTTTT
TRBV2,NA,NA,TRBJ2-5,CASSTGTWETQYF,TGTGCCAGCAGCACCGGGACATGGGAGACCCAGTACTTC
TRBV19,TRBD2,NA,TRBJ2-7,CASSRELAGGTYEQYF,TGTGCCAGTAGTAGGGAATTAGCGGGGGGGACCTACGAGCAGTACTTC
TRBV6-6,NA,NA,TRBJ2-7,CASSPDGTYEQYF,TGTGCCAGCAGCCCTGACGGGACCTACGAGCAGTACTTC
TRBV6-4,TRBD2,once,TRBJ2-5,CASSDREGETQYF,TGTGCCAGCAGTGACAGGGAGGGAGAGACCCAGTACTTC
TRBV9,TRBD1,NA,TRBJ1-5,CASSAGDSINQPQHF,TGTGCCAGCAGCGCTGGGGACAGCATCAATCAGCCCCAGCATTTT
TRBV7-9,NA,NA,TRBJ2-5,CASSFGGEAETQYF,TGTGCCAGCAGCTTCGGGGGAGAGGCCGAGACCCAGTACTTC
TRBV10-3,NA,once,TRBJ1-1,CAISESRGSYTEAFF,TGTGCCATCAGTGAGTCGCGGGGGTCATACACTGAAGCTTTCTTT
TRBV6-2/TRBV6-3,TRBD2,NA,TRBJ2-1,CASSGKGLAGGPNNEQFF,TGTGCCAGCAGTGGTAAGGGACTAGCGGGGGGCCCCAACAATGAGCAGTTCTTC
TRBV7-9,NA,NA,TRBJ1-1,CASSLVRPLEAFF,TGTGCCAGCAGCTTAGTCAGGCCCTTAGAAGCTTTCTTT
TRBV4-1,NA,NA,TRBJ1-2,CASSQGPGWDYGYTF,TGCGCCAGCAGCCAAGGCCCGGGATGGGACTATGGCTACACCTTC
TRBV7-9,NA,NA,TRBJ1-2,CASSLVPRGYTF,TGTGCCAGCAGCTTAGTCCCCCGTGGCTACACCTTC
TRBV18,NA,NA,TRBJ1-1,CASSQSRGSRNTEAFF,TGTGCCAGCTCACAGTCCCGGGGGTCCCGGAACACTGAAGCTTTCTTT
TRBV6-6,NA,once,TRBJ1-5,CASSSSGRPQHF,TGTGCCAGCAGCTCCTCGGGGAGGCCCCAGCATTTT
TRBV9,NA,NA,TRBJ2-7,CASSVGTATTYEQYF,TGTGCCAGCAGCGTAGGGACTGCCACAACCTACGAGCAGTACTTC
TRBV10-3,TRBD1,NA,TRBJ2-1,CAIRTGQGKGEQFF,TGTGCCATCAGGACCGGACAGGGGAAAGGTGAGCAGTTCTTC
TRBV3-1/TRBV3-2,NA,NA,TRBJ1-6,CASSQGPPLHF,TGTGCCAGCAGCCAAGGGCCACCCCTCCACTTT
TRBV5-1,TRBD1,NA,TRBJ1-3,CASSSGTGGDTIYF,TGCGCCAGCAGCTCCGGGACAGGGGGGGACACCATATATTTT
TRBV30,NA,NA,TRBJ1-6,CAWTPGQGTSPLHF,TGTGCCTGGACCCCGGGGCAGGGGACTTCACCCCTCCACTTT
TRBV4-1,NA,NA,TRBJ2-5,CASSQVRGPGKTQYF,TGCGCCAGCAGCCAAGTGCGGGGGCCGGGGAAGACCCAGTACTTC
TRBV2,NA,NA,TRBJ2-1,CASQVGSYNEQFF,TGTGCCAGCCAGGTGGGCTCCTACAATGAGCAGTTCTTC
TRBV2,TRBD1,NA,TRBJ2-3,CASSERDRGRNTDTQYF,TGTGCCAGCAGTGAACGGGACAGGGGGCGGAACACAGATACGCAGTATTTT
TRBV5-8,NA,NA,TRBJ2-7,CASSLGGASSYEQYF,TGTGCCAGCAGCTTGGGTGGTGCGAGCTCCTACGAGCAGTACTTC
TRBV4-1,NA,NA,TRBJ1-6,CASSLTQGRDNSPLHF,TGCGCCAGCAGCCTAACCCAGGGGAGAGATAATTCACCCCTCCACTTT
TRBV21-1,NA,NA,TRBJ1-1,CASSIGPEGPEAFF,TGTGCCAGCAGCATTGGACCGGAGGGGCCTGAAGCTTTCTTT
TRBV27,NA,NA,TRBJ2-7,CASSLRAGFYEQYF,TGTGCCAGCAGTTTAAGGGCAGGGTTTTACGAGCAGTACTTC
TRBV5-6,NA,NA,TRBJ1-2,CASSLSGVHTF,TGTGCCAGCAGCTTGAGCGGGGTCCACACCTTC
TRBV2,TRBD1,NA,TRBJ2-2,CASRRTGRNTGELFF,TGTGCCAGCAGGAGGACAGGGAGGAACACCGGGGAGCTGTTTTTT
TRBV25-1,NA,NA,TRBJ1-4,CASRGGRGEKLFF,TGTGCCAGCAGGGGGGGGCGCGGTGAAAAACTGTTTTTT
TRBV4-1,NA,NA,TRBJ2-1,CASSQKGFFGPGAAWDGYEQFF,TGCGCCAGCAGCCAAAAGGGCTTTTTTGGGCCAGGGGCCGCCTGGGATGGCTATGAGCAGTTCTTC
TRBV3-1/TRBV3-2,NA,NA,TRBJ2-3,CASSGPGMGTDTQYF,TGTGCCAGCAGCGGTCCAGGGATGGGGACAGATACGCAGTATTTT
TRBV12-5,TRBD1,NA,TRBJ2-1,CASGLVMPQGENEQFF,TGTGCTAGTGGTTTGGTAATGCCCCAGGGGGAAAATGAGCAGTTCTTC
TRBV11-2,NA,NA,TRBJ1-1,CASSLGGIEAFF,TGTGCCAGCAGCTTAGGAGGAATTGAAGCTTTCTTT
TRBV7-2,NA,NA,TRBJ2-5,CASSQNRGQETQYF,TGTGCCAGCAGCCAAAACCGGGGCCAAGAGACCCAGTACTTC
TRBV7-9,NA,NA,TRBJ1-4,CASSSQSTNEKLFF,TGTGCCAGCAGCTCACAGTCAACTAATGAAAAACTGTTTTTT
TRBV5-4,TRBD1,NA,TRBJ1-4,CASSYGTEGEKLFF,TGTGCCAGCAGCTACGGGACAGAGGGAGAAAAACTGTTTTTT
TRBV30,NA,NA,TRBJ1-2,CAWKTKGHRDYGYTF,TGTGCCTGGAAAACGAAGGGACACCGGGACTATGGCTACACCTTC
TRBV9,NA,once,TRBJ1-2,CASSVGDSLYGYTF,TGTGCCAGCAGCGTAGGTGACAGCCTCTATGGCTACACCTTC
TRBV7-2,TRBD2,NA,TRBJ2-7,CASSHRLAGGYEQYF,TGTGCCAGCAGCCATCGACTAGCGGGGGGCTACGAGCAGTACTTC
TRBV5-6,TRBD1,NA,TRBJ2-3,CASSLAGTGADTQYF,TGTGCCAGCAGCTTGGCCGGGACAGGGGCGGATACGCAGTATTTT